Listed below are T cell receptor beta chains from one sample, sequenced in a study of CD8 T cells in ankylosing spondylitis. MiXCR, run by TCRdb on the 5' RACE reads, gives a single entry per CDR3 protein. The sample consists of around 250,000 distinct CDR3 sequences, approximately 30% of them appearing once. The sequenced material came from blood, either unsorted or a sorted T cell fraction (not recorded which). The receptors derive from a male donor with ankylosing spondylitis or in good health (not recorded which). Both conserved end residues are part of each CDR3. Fields, in order: clone size, J gene, CDR3 length, V gene, D gene, CDR3 protein, CDR3 DNA. D genes are given only for firm matches. Only some rows state a clone size, as once, few, many or a class for expanded clones.

clone size: few; J gene: TRBJ2-7; CDR3 length: 14; V gene: TRBV5-1; D gene: TRBD1; CDR3 protein: CASSLRQGFHEQYF; CDR3 DNA: TGCGCCAGCAGCTTGCGACAGGGTTTCCACGAGCAGTACTTC
clone size: many; J gene: TRBJ1-1; CDR3 length: 13; V gene: TRBV20-1; D gene: .; CDR3 protein: CSAIQTGSTEAFF; CDR3 DNA: TGCAGTGCCATCCAAACAGGGTCGACTGAAGCTTTCTTT
clone size: many; J gene: TRBJ2-5; CDR3 length: 11; V gene: TRBV27; D gene: .; CDR3 protein: CASSSQETQYF; CDR3 DNA: TGTGCCAGCAGCTCCCAAGAGACCCAGTACTTC
clone size: .; J gene: TRBJ2-3; CDR3 length: 17; V gene: TRBV13; D gene: TRBD2; CDR3 protein: CASSLGRLAGFTDTQYF; CDR3 DNA: TGTGCCAGCAGCTTAGGCCGACTAGCGGGGTTCACAGATACGCAGTATTTT
clone size: .; J gene: TRBJ2-2; CDR3 length: 14; V gene: TRBV6-1; D gene: .; CDR3 protein: CASGPPGDTGELFF; CDR3 DNA: TGTGCCAGCGGTCCTCCTGGGGACACCGGGGAGCTGTTTTTT
clone size: .; J gene: TRBJ2-3; CDR3 length: 13; V gene: TRBV7-6; D gene: TRBD1; CDR3 protein: CASSPTGVDTQYF; CDR3 DNA: TGTGCCAGCAGCCCGACAGGGGTGGATACGCAGTATTTT
clone size: .; J gene: TRBJ2-7; CDR3 length: 13; V gene: TRBV29-1; D gene: TRBD2; CDR3 protein: CSAVGGSTYEQYF; CDR3 DNA: TGCAGCGCCGTGGGGGGGTCCACCTACGAGCAGTACTTC
clone size: .; J gene: TRBJ1-1; CDR3 length: 15; V gene: TRBV7-9; D gene: .; CDR3 protein: CASSLGRAGWTEAFF; CDR3 DNA: TGTGCCAGCAGCTTAGGGAGGGCAGGGTGGACTGAAGCTTTCTTT
clone size: few; J gene: TRBJ2-5; CDR3 length: 13; V gene: TRBV12-3/TRBV12-4; D gene: TRBD1; CDR3 protein: CASSVPGQWSQYF; CDR3 DNA: TGTGCCAGCAGCGTCCCGGGACAGTGGTCCCAGTACTTC
clone size: .; J gene: TRBJ2-7; CDR3 length: 15; V gene: TRBV5-1; D gene: .; CDR3 protein: CASSLEYPPSYEQYF; CDR3 DNA: TGCGCCAGCAGCTTGGAATATCCGCCGAGCTACGAGCAGTACTTC
clone size: few; J gene: TRBJ1-1; CDR3 length: 14; V gene: TRBV6-1; D gene: TRBD1; CDR3 protein: CASRDRGLNTEAFF; CDR3 DNA: TGTGCCAGCAGGGACAGGGGGCTGAACACTGAAGCTTTCTTT
clone size: .; J gene: TRBJ2-1; CDR3 length: 16; V gene: TRBV20-1; D gene: TRBD2; CDR3 protein: CSARDLGGGSYDEQFF; CDR3 DNA: TGCAGTGCTAGAGATCTCGGGGGGGGATCCTACGATGAGCAGTTCTTC
clone size: few; J gene: TRBJ2-3; CDR3 length: 18; V gene: TRBV6-1; D gene: TRBD2; CDR3 protein: CASSPTPSGGPRTDTQYF; CDR3 DNA: TGTGCCAGCAGCCCTACCCCTAGCGGGGGGCCTCGCACAGATACGCAGTATTTT
clone size: few; J gene: TRBJ2-7; CDR3 length: 15; V gene: TRBV10-2; D gene: TRBD1; CDR3 protein: CASSESLGQSYEQYF; CDR3 DNA: TGCGCCAGCAGTGAGTCATTGGGACAGTCCTACGAGCAGTACTTC
clone size: .; J gene: TRBJ2-5; CDR3 length: 15; V gene: TRBV27; D gene: .; CDR3 protein: CASSLNGGRKETQYF; CDR3 DNA: TGTGCCAGCAGTTTAAACGGGGGCCGAAAAGAGACCCAGTACTTC
clone size: .; J gene: TRBJ1-6; CDR3 length: 13; V gene: TRBV5-1; D gene: .; CDR3 protein: CASSLRVDSPLHF; CDR3 DNA: TGCGCCAGCAGCCTCCGGGTTGATTCACCCCTCCACTTT
clone size: .; J gene: TRBJ2-5; CDR3 length: 15; V gene: TRBV12-3/TRBV12-4; D gene: .; CDR3 protein: CASSGKHSLQETQYF; CDR3 DNA: TGTGCCAGCAGTGGGAAACACAGCCTACAAGAGACCCAGTACTTC
clone size: few; J gene: TRBJ2-1; CDR3 length: 11; V gene: TRBV29-1; D gene: .; CDR3 protein: CSAGVYNEQFF; CDR3 DNA: TGCAGCGCGGGGGTCTACAATGAGCAGTTCTTC
clone size: .; J gene: TRBJ1-2; CDR3 length: 14; V gene: TRBV13; D gene: TRBD1; CDR3 protein: CANSLEGQGPGYTF; CDR3 DNA: TGTGCCAACAGCTTAGAAGGACAGGGTCCTGGCTACACCTTC
clone size: .; J gene: TRBJ2-1; CDR3 length: 12; V gene: TRBV9; D gene: .; CDR3 protein: CASSPADNEQFF; CDR3 DNA: TGTGCCAGCAGCCCCGCAGACAATGAGCAGTTCTTC
clone size: few; J gene: TRBJ2-5; CDR3 length: 15; V gene: TRBV5-1; D gene: TRBD1; CDR3 protein: CASSSATGGQETQYF; CDR3 DNA: TGCGCCAGCAGCTCGGCAACAGGGGGCCAAGAGACCCAGTACTTC
clone size: few; J gene: TRBJ2-3; CDR3 length: 12; V gene: TRBV20-1; D gene: .; CDR3 protein: CSVPGGTDTQYF; CDR3 DNA: TGCAGTGTCCCGGGGGGCACAGATACGCAGTATTTT
clone size: few; J gene: TRBJ1-1; CDR3 length: 14; V gene: TRBV27; D gene: .; CDR3 protein: CASSKLTGSHEAFF; CDR3 DNA: TGTGCCAGCAGTAAACTGACCGGGTCTCATGAAGCTTTCTTT
clone size: .; J gene: TRBJ2-1; CDR3 length: 14; V gene: TRBV20-1; D gene: .; CDR3 protein: CSADKTRLVGEQFF; CDR3 DNA: TGCAGTGCTGACAAGACACGTCTGGTCGGGGAGCAGTTCTTC
clone size: .; J gene: TRBJ2-2; CDR3 length: 16; V gene: TRBV5-1; D gene: .; CDR3 protein: CASSSRGTTNTGELFF; CDR3 DNA: TGCGCCAGCAGCTCCCGTGGGACAACGAACACCGGGGAGCTGTTTTTT
clone size: .; J gene: TRBJ2-3; CDR3 length: 14; V gene: TRBV24-1; D gene: .; CDR3 protein: CATSTWPDTDTQYF; CDR3 DNA: TGTGCCACCAGTACTTGGCCCGACACAGATACGCAGTATTTT
clone size: few; J gene: TRBJ2-3; CDR3 length: 14; V gene: TRBV24-1; D gene: TRBD1; CDR3 protein: CATRAGGGTDTQYF; CDR3 DNA: TGTGCCACCAGAGCAGGGGGCGGAACAGATACGCAGTATTTT
clone size: .; J gene: TRBJ2-3; CDR3 length: 17; V gene: TRBV28; D gene: .; CDR3 protein: CASSFLSGGASTDTQYF; CDR3 DNA: TGTGCCAGCAGTTTCTTATCAGGCGGGGCTAGCACAGATACGCAGTATTTT
clone size: .; J gene: TRBJ2-3; CDR3 length: 14; V gene: TRBV20-1; D gene: .; CDR3 protein: CSARDSHPTDTQYF; CDR3 DNA: TGCAGTGCTAGAGATAGCCACCCCACAGATACGCAGTATTTT
clone size: .; J gene: TRBJ2-2; CDR3 length: 13; V gene: TRBV15; D gene: .; CDR3 protein: CATSRDPSGELFF; CDR3 DNA: TGTGCCACCAGCAGAGACCCTTCCGGGGAGCTGTTTTTT
clone size: .; J gene: TRBJ2-5; CDR3 length: 14; V gene: TRBV5-1; D gene: .; CDR3 protein: CASSAASGRETQYF; CDR3 DNA: TGCGCCAGCAGCGCAGCCTCCGGCCGAGAGACCCAGTACTTC
clone size: many; J gene: TRBJ1-6; CDR3 length: 15; V gene: TRBV5-5; D gene: .; CDR3 protein: CASSLFSSYNSPLHF; CDR3 DNA: TGTGCCAGCAGCTTATTTAGCTCCTATAATTCACCCCTCCACTTT
clone size: .; J gene: TRBJ2-1; CDR3 length: 15; V gene: TRBV20-1; D gene: .; CDR3 protein: CSAKHTGTVGSEQFF; CDR3 DNA: TGCAGTGCTAAACATACGGGGACGGTCGGGAGTGAGCAGTTCTTC
clone size: .; J gene: TRBJ1-5; CDR3 length: 16; V gene: TRBV2; D gene: TRBD1; CDR3 protein: CASSRYRDRRNQPQHF; CDR3 DNA: TGTGCCAGCAGTAGATACCGGGACAGACGCAATCAGCCCCAGCATTTT
clone size: .; J gene: TRBJ2-5; CDR3 length: 14; V gene: TRBV7-2; D gene: .; CDR3 protein: CASSLFVGAGTQYF; CDR3 DNA: TGTGCCAGCAGCTTGTTTGTGGGGGCCGGGACCCAGTACTTC
clone size: .; J gene: TRBJ2-7; CDR3 length: 14; V gene: TRBV6-1; D gene: .; CDR3 protein: CASSKTKAVNEQYF; CDR3 DNA: TGTGCCAGCAGTAAAACCAAGGCTGTAAACGAGCAGTACTTC
clone size: .; J gene: TRBJ2-7; CDR3 length: 13; V gene: TRBV10-2; D gene: .; CDR3 protein: CASSEGQPYEQYF; CDR3 DNA: TGCGCCAGCAGTGAAGGACAGCCCTACGAGCAGTACTTC
clone size: .; J gene: TRBJ1-1; CDR3 length: 14; V gene: TRBV5-1; D gene: .; CDR3 protein: CASSVDRMNTEAFF; CDR3 DNA: TGCGCCAGCAGCGTCGACAGAATGAACACTGAAGCTTTCTTT
clone size: many; J gene: TRBJ1-2; CDR3 length: 10; V gene: TRBV20-1; D gene: .; CDR3 protein: CSAGALVYTF; CDR3 DNA: TGCAGTGCTGGGGCCCTTGTCTACACCTTC
clone size: few; J gene: TRBJ2-3; CDR3 length: 16; V gene: TRBV28; D gene: .; CDR3 protein: CASSTVTGTPPDTQYF; CDR3 DNA: TGTGCCAGCAGTACGGTGACAGGGACTCCCCCAGATACGCAGTATTTT
clone size: .; J gene: TRBJ1-6; CDR3 length: 15; V gene: TRBV5-1; D gene: TRBD1; CDR3 protein: CASSLFEQGNSPLHF; CDR3 DNA: TGCGCCAGCAGCTTGTTCGAACAGGGGAACTCACCCCTCCACTTT
clone size: .; J gene: TRBJ2-3; CDR3 length: 16; V gene: TRBV12-3/TRBV12-4; D gene: .; CDR3 protein: CASSSWDTASTDTQYF; CDR3 DNA: TGTGCCAGCAGTTCCTGGGACACCGCTAGCACAGATACGCAGTATTTT
clone size: .; J gene: TRBJ2-5; CDR3 length: 13; V gene: TRBV6-2/TRBV6-3; D gene: TRBD2; CDR3 protein: CASRERGIYDQYF; CDR3 DNA: TGTGCCAGCAGGGAGCGGGGGATCTACGACCAGTACTTC
clone size: .; J gene: TRBJ1-2; CDR3 length: 20; V gene: TRBV20-1; D gene: .; CDR3 protein: CSASKPVLTSGWRRDYGYTF; CDR3 DNA: TGCAGTGCTAGTAAGCCAGTCTTAACTTCAGGGTGGCGTCGCGACTATGGCTACACCTTC
clone size: .; J gene: TRBJ2-7; CDR3 length: 14; V gene: TRBV25-1; D gene: .; CDR3 protein: CASSELVAEYEQYF; CDR3 DNA: TGTGCCAGCAGTGAATTGGTGGCAGAGTACGAGCAGTACTTC
clone size: .; J gene: TRBJ2-7; CDR3 length: 14; V gene: TRBV7-3; D gene: .; CDR3 protein: CASSLIGPSYEQYF; CDR3 DNA: TGTGCCAGCAGCTTAATCGGACCATCCTACGAGCAGTACTTC
clone size: .; J gene: TRBJ2-1; CDR3 length: 16; V gene: TRBV5-1; D gene: TRBD1; CDR3 protein: CASSLGRGQGSSEQFF; CDR3 DNA: TGCGCCAGCAGCTTGGGTAGGGGACAGGGTTCAAGTGAGCAGTTCTTC
clone size: .; J gene: TRBJ2-3; CDR3 length: 14; V gene: TRBV6-2/TRBV6-3; D gene: TRBD1; CDR3 protein: CASSRRQGTDTQYF; CDR3 DNA: TGTGCCAGCAGCCGAAGACAGGGGACAGATACGCAGTATTTT
clone size: .; J gene: TRBJ2-7; CDR3 length: 14; V gene: TRBV20-1; D gene: TRBD2; CDR3 protein: CSAPYGGASYEQYF; CDR3 DNA: TGCAGTGCTCCTTACGGGGGGGCCTCCTACGAGCAGTACTTC
clone size: .; J gene: TRBJ2-2; CDR3 length: 13; V gene: TRBV6-1; D gene: .; CDR3 protein: CASSRSGSGELFF; CDR3 DNA: TGTGCCAGCAGTCGCAGTGGGTCCGGGGAGCTGTTTTTT